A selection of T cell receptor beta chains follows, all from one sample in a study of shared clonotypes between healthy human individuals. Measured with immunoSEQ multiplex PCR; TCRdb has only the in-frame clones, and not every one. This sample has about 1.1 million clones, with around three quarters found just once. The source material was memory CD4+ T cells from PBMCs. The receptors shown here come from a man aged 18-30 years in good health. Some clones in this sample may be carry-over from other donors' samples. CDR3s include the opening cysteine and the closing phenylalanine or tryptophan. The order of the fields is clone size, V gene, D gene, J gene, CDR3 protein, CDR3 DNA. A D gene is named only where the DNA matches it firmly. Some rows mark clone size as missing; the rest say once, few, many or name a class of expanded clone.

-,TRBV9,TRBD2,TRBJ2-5,CASSVGIAGDWETQYF,TGTGCCAGCAGCGTAGGGATAGCGGGAGATTGGGAGACCCAGTACTTC
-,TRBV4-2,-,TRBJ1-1,CASSQDVGGAFF,TGTGCCAGCAGCCAAGATGTCGGGGGCGCTTTCTTT
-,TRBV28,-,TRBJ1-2,CASGATRVYGYTF,TGTGCCAGCGGCGCTACCAGGGTCTATGGCTACACCTTC
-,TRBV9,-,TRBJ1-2,CASSVTTGPYGYTF,TGTGCCAGCAGCGTAACCACAGGACCCTATGGCTACACCTTC
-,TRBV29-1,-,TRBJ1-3,CSVGDGAGNTIYF,TGCAGCGTTGGAGACGGGGCCGGAAACACCATATATTTT
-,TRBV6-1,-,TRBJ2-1,CASGGYSSYNEQFF,TGTGCCAGTGGCGGTTATAGCTCCTACAATGAGCAGTTCTTC
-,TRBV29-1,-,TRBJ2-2,CSVAGELNTGELFF,TGCAGCGTTGCGGGGGAGCTGAACACCGGGGAGCTGTTTTTT
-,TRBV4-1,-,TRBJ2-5,CASSQERSGAKAETQYF,TGCGCCAGCAGCCAAGAAAGAAGTGGAGCAAAGGCGGAGACCCAGTACTTC
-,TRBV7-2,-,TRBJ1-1,CASSSGMNTEAFF,TGTGCCAGCAGTTCAGGGATGAACACTGAAGCTTTCTTT
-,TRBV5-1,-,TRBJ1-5,CASSLENSSNQPQHF,TGCGCCAGCAGCTTGGAGAACAGTAGCAATCAGCCCCAGCATTTT
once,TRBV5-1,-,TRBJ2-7,CASSPGRDGAYEQYF,TGCGCCAGCAGCCCCGGTCGGGACGGCGCCTACGAGCAGTACTTC
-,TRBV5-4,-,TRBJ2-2,CASSFAGTPTGELFF,TGTGCCAGCAGCTTCGCCGGGACTCCTACCGGGGAGCTGTTTTTT
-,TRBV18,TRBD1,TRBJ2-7,CASSPLGQGARYEQYF,TGTGCCAGCTCACCTTTAGGACAGGGGGCAAGGTACGAGCAGTACTTC
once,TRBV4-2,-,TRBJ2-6,CASSQVSGPSGANVLTF,TGTGCCAGCAGCCAAGTGAGCGGACCGTCTGGGGCCAACGTCCTGACTTTC
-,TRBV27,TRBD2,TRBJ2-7,CASRGTSAHEQYF,TGTGCCAGTAGGGGGACTAGTGCACACGAGCAGTACTTC
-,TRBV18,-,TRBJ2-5,CASSPATGSKETQYF,TGTGCCAGCTCACCAGCAACCGGGTCGAAAGAGACCCAGTACTTC
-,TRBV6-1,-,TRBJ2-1,CASSEIRADLSYNEQFF,TGTGCCAGCAGTGAAATCCGAGCGGATCTTTCCTACAATGAGCAGTTCTTC
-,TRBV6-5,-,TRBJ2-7,CASSLLHGAYEQYF,TGTGCCAGCAGTTTGCTTCATGGGGCCTACGAGCAGTACTTC
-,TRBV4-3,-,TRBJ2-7,CASSQWQGGTYEQYF,TGCGCCAGCAGCCAGTGGCAGGGGGGAACCTACGAGCAGTACTTC
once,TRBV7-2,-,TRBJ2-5,CASSSRRAQETQYF,TGTGCCAGCAGCTCCCGGCGGGCCCAAGAGACCCAGTACTTC
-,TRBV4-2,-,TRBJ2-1,CASSPSIQRTYNEQFF,TGTGCCAGCAGCCCAAGCATCCAGCGGACTTACAATGAGCAGTTCTTC
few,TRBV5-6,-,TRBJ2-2,CASSLLAGHTGELFF,TGTGCCAGCAGCTTGTTGGCAGGGCACACCGGGGAGCTGTTTTTT
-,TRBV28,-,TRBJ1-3,CASSSRVSGNTIYF,TGTGCCAGCAGTTCAAGGGTCTCTGGAAACACCATATATTTT
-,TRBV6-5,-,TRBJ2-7,CATAGGGTYEQYF,TGTGCCACCGCCGGTGGCGGGACCTACGAGCAGTACTTC